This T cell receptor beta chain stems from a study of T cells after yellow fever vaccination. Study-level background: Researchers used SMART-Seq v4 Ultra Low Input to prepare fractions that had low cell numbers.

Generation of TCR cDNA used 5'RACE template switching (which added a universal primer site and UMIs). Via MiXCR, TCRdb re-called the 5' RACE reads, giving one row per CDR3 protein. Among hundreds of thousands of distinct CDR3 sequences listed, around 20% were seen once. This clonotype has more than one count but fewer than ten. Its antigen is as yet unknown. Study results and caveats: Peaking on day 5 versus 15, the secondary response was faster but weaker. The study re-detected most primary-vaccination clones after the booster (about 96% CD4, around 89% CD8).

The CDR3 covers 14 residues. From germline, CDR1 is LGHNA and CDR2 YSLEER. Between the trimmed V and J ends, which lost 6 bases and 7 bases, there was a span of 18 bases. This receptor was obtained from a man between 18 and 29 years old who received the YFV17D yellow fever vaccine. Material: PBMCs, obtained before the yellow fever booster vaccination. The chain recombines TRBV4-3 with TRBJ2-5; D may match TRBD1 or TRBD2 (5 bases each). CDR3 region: CASSQRGPGATQYF. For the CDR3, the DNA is TGCGCCAGCAGTCAAAGGGGACCCGGAGCGACCCAGTACTTC.